A single sample is the source of the 10 T cell receptor beta chains below, sequenced in a study of PD-L1 blockade in urothelial cancer. TCRdb's table, derived via immunoSEQ multiplex PCR, lists solely in-frame clones and lacks some. The table records around 38,000 clones, 86% of them present only once. Time point meaning: peripheral blood 6 weeks after treatment start. Specimen: PBMCs, collected around atezolizumab (anti-PD-L1) treatment. The receptors shown here come from a man aged 55 to 70 with urothelial cancer.

This chain links TRBV7-3 with TRBJ1-5; D gene ambiguous. Germline V gene data show CDR1 as SGHTA and CDR2 as FQGTGA. CDR3 length: 13 amino acids. The V end was cut by 2 bases, the J end by 5 bases, with 7 bases between. Here the CDR3 DNA reads TGTGCCAGCAGCTTAGGGAGGGATCAGCCCCAGCATTTT. It yields the protein CASSLGRDQPQHF.

The V call is TRBV6-1, the J call TRBJ1-1, with D tentatively TRBD1 (6 bases). CDR1 and CDR2 from the germline V gene are MNHNS and SASEGT. This CDR3 has 14 residues. V was cut by 7 bases and J by 0 bases, with 12 bases left in between. The CDR3 region has the DNA TGTGCCAGCACCGAGGACAGAATGAACACTGAAGCTTTCTTT. It specifies CASTEDRMNTEAFF.

This sequence joins TRBV5-5 and TRBJ2-5; 9 bases are shared with TRBD1. The CDR3 consists of 15 residues. Germline CDR1 and CDR2: SGHKS and YYEKEE (reference sequence). Losses at the gene ends were 0 bases for V and 3 bases for J; bases not matched to a gene: 3. DNA of the CDR3: TGTGCCAGCAGCTTGGCCGGGACAGGGAAAGAGACCCAGTACTTC. It yields the protein CASSLAGTGKETQYF. Drawing the rest from reference TRBV5-5 and TRBJ2-5, the complete variable domain is DAGVTQSPTHLIKTRGQQVTLRCSPISGHKSVSWYQQVLGQGPQFIFQYYEKEERGRGNFPDRFSARQFPNYSSELNVNALLLGDSALYLCASSLAGTGKETQYFGPGTRLLVL.

This clone was found once. The V call is TRBV7-9, the J call TRBJ1-1; no firm D call. The germline V gene has CDR1 SEHNR and CDR2 FQNEAQ (reference sequence). CDR3 length equals 17 residues. V dropped 5 bases and J dropped 1 base, with 20 bases sitting between them. The CDR3 DNA reads TGTGCCAGCAGCCCTAGACCGGATTCTCTCTCGAACACTGAAGCTTTCTTT. This encodes CASSPRPDSLSNTEAFF.

Only a few counts were recorded for this clone. The chain combines TRBV18 with TRBJ1-1, with 8 nucleotides matching TRBD1. The CDR3 loop spans 14 amino acids. V trimming: 3 bases; J trimming: 4 bases; junction bases outside the gene matches: 4. Germline CDR1 and CDR2: KGHSH and LQKENI. The CDR3 DNA sequence: TGTGCCAGCTCACCCTCAGGGGGCGGCACTGAAGCTTTCTTT. Amino acid sequence: CASSPSGGGTEAFF. Together with reference TRBV18 and TRBJ1-1, the CDR3 gives the full variable domain: NAGVMQNPRHLVRRRGQEARLRCSPMKGHSHVYWYRQLPEEGLKFMVYLQKENIIDESGMPKERFSAEFPKEGPSILRIQQVVRGDSAAYFCASSPSGGGTEAFFGQGTRLTVV.

The CDR3 nucleotides are TGCGCCAGCAGCTTGGGCGGGGCGGTCAACATTCAGTACTTC. It is translated as CASSLGGAVNIQYF. V is TRBV5-1 and J is TRBJ2-4; weak D call: TRBD2 (6 bases). CDR1 is SGHRS, CDR2 YFSETQ, per germline. The CDR3 contains 14 residues. Trimming pared 0 bases from V and 7 bases from J, leaving 11 bases between.

The gene calls are TRBV4-1 and TRBJ1-2, with 10 nucleotides matching TRBD1. V lost 1 base to trimming and J lost 6 bases; unmatched junction nucleotides: 5. The CDR3 is 15 residues long. CDR1 MGHRA and CDR2 YSYEKL come from the germline V gene. The CDR3 here is CASSQAGQGNHGYTF. CDR3 sequence (DNA): TGCGCCAGCAGCCAAGCGGGACAGGGGAACCATGGCTACACCTTC.

The genes are TRBV18 and TRBJ1-5; D is perhaps TRBD1 (6 bases). The V gene lost 3 bases and the J gene lost 6 bases, with 6 bases spanning the gap. The CDR3 covers 12 residues. Germline values: CDR1 KGHSH, CDR2 LQKENI. The CDR3 nucleotides read TGTGCCAGCTCACCGGGGGCTCAGCCCCAGCATTTT. Translating it yields CASSPGAQPQHF.

The V gene is TRBV19, the J gene TRBJ1-1; TRBD1 might be the D (6 bases). Germline CDR1 and CDR2: LNHDA and SQIVND (reference sequence). CDR3 length: 15 residues. Trimming took 4 bases from V and 5 from J, leaving 17 bases between them. DNA of the CDR3: TGTGCCAGTAGTAACCAAGGGGGGGGTGAAACTGAAGCTTTCTTT. As protein: CASSNQGGGETEAFF.

In its sample, this clone was seen a few times. This rearrangement joins TRBV2 to TRBJ1-6; D unclear. V was trimmed by 5 bases and J by 8 bases, leaving 16 bases between them. The CDR3 runs to 15 residues. Looked up from germline, CDR1 is SNHLY and CDR2 is FYNNEI. In DNA, the CDR3 is TGTGCCAGCAGTCGCGCTACCTCCTTATATTCACCCCTCCACTTT. Translating it yields CASSRATSLYSPLHF. The variable domain in full, with the rest retrieved from reference TRBV2 and TRBJ1-6, is EPEVTQTPSHQVTQMGQEVILRCVPISNHLYFYWYRQILGQKVEFLVSFYNNEISEKSEIFDDQFSVERPDGSNFTLKIRSTKLEDSAMYFCASSRATSLYSPLHFGNGTRLTVT.